What follows are 6 T cell receptor beta chains derived from one specimen sequenced in a study of sequential checkpoint blockade in melanoma. The data were produced by immunoSEQ multiplex PCR, yet TCRdb's version contains in-frame clones alone and is incomplete. This table has over 15,000 clones, about 80% appearing once. Regarding treatment: randomized to nivolumab then ipilimumab (arm A) or the reverse (arm B). Here the sequenced sample was CD8+ T cells sorted from blood (inferred from file names), taken from a patient given nivolumab and ipilimumab in sequence. The source is a human donor with melanoma.

V gene TRBV5-1 combines with J gene TRBJ2-7; 10 positions match TRBD2. V trimming: 5 bases; J trimming: 2 bases; junction bases outside the gene matches: 7. Germline CDR1 and CDR2: SGHRS and YFSETQ. This CDR3 contains 15 residues. CDR3 amino acids: CASSFSGRSPYEQYF. The CDR3 DNA reads as TGCGCCAGCAGTTTTAGCGGGAGGTCCCCCTACGAGCAGTACTTC.

V gene TRBV27 combines with J gene TRBJ1-2, with 9 bases lining up with TRBD1. V lost 0 bases, J lost 7 bases, and 9 bases stayed unmatched. This CDR3 is built from 16 residues. Germline loops: CDR1 MNHEY, CDR2 SMNVEV (reference sequence). The CDR3 loop reads CASSLSGQGPSSGYTF. The CDR3 bases are TGTGCCAGCAGTTTATCGGGACAGGGTCCTTCTAGTGGCTACACCTTC.

The chain joins TRBV6-5 to TRBJ2-7; TRBD2 aligns across 12 bases. The CDR3 length is 16 residues. Unmatched junction bases numbered 5, after V lost 2 bases and J lost 3 bases. CDR1 MNHEY and CDR2 SVGAGI come from the germline V gene. The CDR3 protein is CASSYGLAGGGYEQYF. As DNA, the CDR3 is TGTGCCAGCAGTTACGGGCTAGCGGGAGGGGGCTACGAGCAGTACTTC.

The genes are TRBV4-3 and TRBJ2-7, with D uncertain. Trimming took 0 bases from V and 3 from J, leaving 9 bases between them. The CDR3 consists of 14 residues. CDR1 LGHNA and CDR2 YSLEER come from the germline V gene. The DNA for the CDR3 is TGCGCCAGCAGCCAAGACGTGAGTGGCTACGAGCAGTACTTC. This sequence encodes CASSQDVSGYEQYF.

This CDR3 is CASSLGGNPPGEQYF. The CDR3 DNA follows: TGCGCCAGCAGCTTGGGCGGGAATCCCCCAGGGGAGCAGTACTTC. This chain joins TRBV5-1 and TRBJ2-7, with D tentatively TRBD2 (6 bases). The germline CDR1 and CDR2 sequences are SGHRS and YFSETQ. Trimming cost V 0 bases and J 7 bases, with 17 bases left between them. This CDR3 contains 15 residues.

V gene TRBV4-3 combines with J gene TRBJ1-1; TRBD1 is a possible D gene (6 bases). CDR1 and CDR2 (germline): LGHNA, YSLEER. The CDR3 contains 14 residues. With 0 bases removed from V and 2 bases from J, the gap between germline ends came to 7 bases. CDR3 nucleotide sequence: TGCGCCAGCAGCCAAGACAGGGGTAACACTGAAGCTTTCTTT. Translation gives CASSQDRGNTEAFF.